Listed below are T cell receptor beta chains from one sample, sequenced in a study of CD8+ T cells in alopecia areata. This table comes from immunoSEQ multiplex PCR, and its TCRdb copy is limited to in-frame clones, with some not included. The table records some 200,000 clones, roughly 64% of them present only once. The material sequenced was CD4+ T cells sorted from blood, taken at week 24, from a patient treated with tofacitinib. These receptors all come from a human donor with alopecia areata. Each CDR3 is given with its conserved first and last residue. The D gene is left open where the match is weak. Some rows have no size entry. The others give once, few or many, or a class for an expanded clone.

TRBD2 | TRBJ2-3 | TRBV7-9 | - | TGTGCCAGCAGCTTCCGGGGACTAGCGGGAACAGATACGCAGTATTTT | CASSFRGLAGTDTQYF
- | TRBJ2-5 | TRBV15 | - | TGTGCCACCAGCATATCAGGGTCGCTCCAAGAGACCCAGTACTTC | CATSISGSLQETQYF
- | TRBJ1-5 | TRBV28 | - | TGTGCCAGCAACCCCGACCGGGTTCAGCCCCAGCATTTT | CASNPDRVQPQHF
TRBD2 | TRBJ2-1 | TRBV7-2 | few | TGTGCCAGCAGCTTCAGCGGGATCCGCAATGAGCAGTTCTTC | CASSFSGIRNEQFF
- | TRBJ1-6 | TRBV5-1 | few | TGCGCCAGCAGCTTGGACAGGGCACATTCACCCCTCCACTTT | CASSLDRAHSPLHF
- | TRBJ1-2 | TRBV29-1 | - | TGCAGCTGTTACGGAACAGACAACTATGGCTACACCTTC | CSCYGTDNYGYTF
- | TRBJ2-5 | TRBV5-4 | few | TGTGCCAGCAGCCACCCCGGCGGAGGGGTAGAGACCCAGTACTTC | CASSHPGGGVETQYF
TRBD1 | TRBJ2-5 | TRBV5-1 | - | TGCGCCAGCAGCTTGGGAGACAGGGGGCTTGGAGAGACCCAGTACTTC | CASSLGDRGLGETQYF
- | TRBJ2-5 | TRBV19 | - | TGTGCCAGTGGGGGTGGGCACGAGACCCAGTACTTC | CASGGGHETQYF
- | TRBJ1-2 | TRBV7-9 | - | TGTGCCAGCGGGTACGGATATGGCTACACCTTC | CASGYGYGYTF
- | TRBJ2-1 | TRBV29-1 | - | TGCAGCGTTGAAAAATCGAGGGGGAGCTCGAATGAGCAGTTCTTC | CSVEKSRGSSNEQFF
- | TRBJ1-1 | TRBV10-3 | - | TGTGCCATCAGTGTCCAGGGGAACACTGAAGCTTTCTTT | CAISVQGNTEAFF
- | TRBJ1-2 | TRBV6-6 | few | TGTGCCAGCAGTAAGGAAATCTATGGCTACACCTTC | CASSKEIYGYTF
- | TRBJ2-7 | TRBV6-6 | - | TGTGCCAGCAGTTTCCCAGGGCGGACGGACGAGCAGTACTTC | CASSFPGRTDEQYF
- | TRBJ2-1 | TRBV7-8 | - | TGTGCCAGCAGCTTAGTGGGGCTAGCTACCGCCAATGAGCAGTTCTTC | CASSLVGLATANEQFF
- | TRBJ1-2 | TRBV19 | few | TGTGCCAGTAGTACTTCGTCAGGCCTCTATGGCTACACCTTC | CASSTSSGLYGYTF
- | TRBJ2-7 | TRBV15 | - | TGTGCCACCAGCTTACCACTTAGTTCCTACGAGCAGTACTTC | CATSLPLSSYEQYF
- | TRBJ2-6 | TRBV5-6 | few | TGTGCCAGCAGCTTAGTTCCCTCTGGGGCCAACGTCCTGACTTTC | CASSLVPSGANVLTF
TRBD1 | TRBJ2-1 | TRBV5-4 | - | TGTGCCAGCAGCTGGGACAGGGCCAATGAGCAGTTCTTC | CASSWDRANEQFF
- | TRBJ2-4 | TRBV7-2 | - | TGTGCCAGCAGCTTAGACAGGGTGACCAAAAACATTCAGTACTTC | CASSLDRVTKNIQYF
- | TRBJ2-5 | TRBV29-1 | - | TGCAGCGTTGAAGAGAACAGGGTCCCCCAAGAGACCCAGTACTTC | CSVEENRVPQETQYF
- | TRBJ2-1 | TRBV7-2 | - | TGTGCCAGCAGCTTAAAGCATGAGCAGTTCTTC | CASSLKHEQFF
- | TRBJ2-3 | TRBV6-5 | - | TGTGCCAGCAGTTACTCTGTTAGGCTTAGCACAGATACGCAGTATTTT | CASSYSVRLSTDTQYF
TRBD1 | TRBJ2-7 | TRBV10-3 | - | TGTGCCATTGGACAGGGTGATTACTACGAGCAGTACTTC | CAIGQGDYYEQYF
TRBD1 | TRBJ1-2 | TRBV29-1 | - | TGCAGCGTCCAGGGACAGGGAACTGGCTACACCTTC | CSVQGQGTGYTF
TRBD2 | TRBJ2-7 | TRBV15 | few | TGTGCCACCAGCAGAGATCAACGAGCGGGAGGCGAGCAGTACTTC | CATSRDQRAGGEQYF
- | TRBJ2-7 | TRBV19 | - | TGTGCCAGTAGAGGAACTCGGAGCTCCTACGAGCAGTACTTC | CASRGTRSSYEQYF
- | TRBJ2-7 | TRBV7-9 | - | TGTGCCAGCAGCCCTGGGTGGGACACTTCCTACGAGCAGTACTTC | CASSPGWDTSYEQYF
- | TRBJ2-1 | TRBV27 | few | TGTGCCAGCAGTTTAGAGATAGAGGATGAGCAGTTCTTC | CASSLEIEDEQFF
- | TRBJ1-2 | TRBV25-1 | - | TGTGCCAGCAGCCAGGGCCCCTATGGCTACACCTTC | CASSQGPYGYTF
- | TRBJ1-5 | TRBV5-6 | few | TGTGCCAGCAGCTTGGCAAGCAATCAGCCCCAGCATTTT | CASSLASNQPQHF
- | TRBJ2-7 | TRBV7-2 | - | TGTGCCAGCAGCTTTCCCCCCTACGAGCAGTACTTC | CASSFPPYEQYF
TRBD1 | TRBJ1-2 | TRBV7-2 | - | TGTGCCAGCAGCTTTGCGAAGGGACAGAACTATGGCTACACCTTC | CASSFAKGQNYGYTF
- | TRBJ2-5 | TRBV5-1 | once | TGCGCCAGCACCCCGGGACTTGATGGGACCCAGTACTTC | CASTPGLDGTQYF
TRBD1 | TRBJ2-5 | TRBV7-2 | few | TGTGCCAGCAGCTTAGCCTCAGGACAGGGTTACTCTACCCTGCTAGCGGAGACCCAGTACTTC | CASSLASGQGYSTLLAETQYF
- | TRBJ2-3 | TRBV7-2 | - | TGTGCCAGCAGCTTAGGCGGGTTGGCAGATACGCAGTATTTT | CASSLGGLADTQYF
- | TRBJ1-1 | TRBV2 | - | TGTGCCAGCAGTTTCCAGGGTAACACTGAAGCTTTCTTT | CASSFQGNTEAFF